This TCR beta chain was sequenced for a study of shared clonotypes between healthy human individuals. Findings and limits, study-wide: Despite large depth, rarefaction showed incomplete sorted-subset sequencing. Across several donors, naive CD4 shared 5% to 5.5%, naive CD8 more than 3%, memory CD4 roughly 2.2%, memory CD8 0.4%. Limitation of the genetic and exposure-history diversity represented came from the few donors.

Losses at the gene ends were 9 bases for V and 5 bases for J; bases not matched to a gene: 12. CDR3 length: 15 amino acids. Per the germline V gene, CDR1 is MNHEY and CDR2 is SMNVEV (reference sequence). CD45RO-negative, CCR7-positively selected cells formed the naive CD8 fraction, excluding terminally differentiated effector memory CD45RA+ cells. On this clone: Its antigen is not identified.

Assay used: immunoSEQ multiplex PCR; TCRdb lists only in-frame clones, some missing. The sample lists roughly 1,800,000 clones; approximately 94% were seen once. The sequencing sample was made of naive CD8+ T cells sorted from blood. The clonotype originates from a man between 18 and 29 years old in good health. The J gene is TRBJ2-3, the V gene TRBV27; 9 bases are shared with TRBD1. In DNA, the CDR3 is TGTGCCAGTAGCCGGACAGGGGCCTTTGGAGATACGCAGTATTTT. Its translation is CASSRTGAFGDTQYF.